These 32 T cell receptor beta chains were sequenced from one sample in a study of blood T cell repertoires in COVID-19. The protocol was immunoSEQ multiplex PCR, while the TCRdb copy is restricted to in-frame clones and leaves out a portion. The table lists 390,000 or so clones, roughly 87% of them singletons, with about 4.9% in the top ten. Specimen: PBMCs or T cells enriched from blood (not recorded which). These receptors were collected from a woman between 45 and 60 years old who had recovered from COVID-19.

This clone was counted between two and nine times. The chain couples TRBV6-6 to TRBJ2-1; 12 positions match TRBD2. The germline V gene encodes CDR1 MNHNY and CDR2 SVGAGI (reference sequence). The J segment lost 8 bases and the V segment lost 0 bases, leaving 5 bases of the junction unmatched. The CDR3 contains 16 residues. CDR3 DNA sequence: TGTGCCAGCAGTTACTCGGCTAGCGGGGGGGCCTATGAGCAGTTCTTC. Its protein product is CASSYSASGGAYEQFF.

This clone showed up just a few times. This chain joins TRBV2 and TRBJ1-4, with D perhaps matching TRBD1 (6 bases). Trimming removed 6 bases from V and 8 bases from J, with 10 bases in between. The germline gives CDR1 SNHLY, CDR2 FYNNEI. CDR3 length: 12 amino acids. CDR3 coding DNA: TGTGCCAGCAGCGGGGGGCCCGAAAAACTGTTTTTT. Translation: CASSGGPEKLFF.

The chain has TRBV29-1 and TRBJ2-3; 11 nucleotides line up with TRBD2. The CDR3 is 17 residues long. Looked up from germline, CDR1 is SQVTM and CDR2 is ANQGSEA. Germline trimming cut 4 bases from V and 2 bases from J; bases unmatched to any gene: 11. The CDR3 sequence: CSVGSRRLAGFTDTQYF. CDR3 DNA: TGCAGCGTTGGGTCCCGTCGACTAGCGGGATTCACAGATACGCAGTATTTT.

The genes are TRBV7-2 and TRBJ2-1; D perhaps matches TRBD2 (5 bases). This CDR3 has 14 residues. Trimming removed 5 bases from V and 8 bases from J, with 16 bases in between. Germline V gene data show CDR1 as SGHTA and CDR2 as FQGNSA. The CDR3 DNA reads TGTGCCAGCAGCGCCCGAGGGCCTTACTATGAGCAGTTCTTC. Amino acid sequence: CASSARGPYYEQFF.

V gene TRBV2 combines with J gene TRBJ2-3; 11 bases map to TRBD2. Germline trimming cut 4 bases from V and 6 bases from J; bases unmatched to any gene: 18. The CDR3 runs to 19 residues. Per the germline V gene, CDR1 is SNHLY and CDR2 is FYNNEI. The CDR3 DNA reads TGTGCCAGCAGTGGTGCCAGGGATCTAGCGGGAGGCCCGGCGGATACGCAGTATTTT. Its protein product is CASSGARDLAGGPADTQYF.

This clone was counted a single time. The gene calls are TRBV19 and TRBJ1-5, with 8 bases aligning to TRBD1. Germline V gene data show CDR1 as LNHDA and CDR2 as SQIVND (reference sequence). This CDR3 is 15 amino acids long. With V trimmed by 4 bases and J by 2 bases, 4 bases remained unmatched. CDR3 loop: CASSTAGGGNQPQHF. The CDR3 nucleotides read TGTGCCAGTAGTACCGCAGGGGGCGGCAATCAGCCCCAGCATTTT.

The chain carries TRBV6-5 and TRBJ2-1, with 10 bases lining up with TRBD2. Trimming at V came to 8 bases and at J to 2 bases, leaving 6 bases not matched to a gene. Germline loops: CDR1 MNHEY, CDR2 SVGAGI. The CDR3 runs 15 residues. In DNA, the CDR3 is TGTGCCAGCTCTAAACTAGCGGGGACCTACAATGAGCAGTTCTTC. This encodes CASSKLAGTYNEQFF.

CDR3 bases: TGCGCCAGCAGCCAAGAGGGGGGGCTGGGGTACGAGCAGTACTTC. Its protein is CASSQEGGLGYEQYF. The chain recombines TRBV4-1 with TRBJ2-7; a weak D match, TRBD2 (7 bases). Trimming removed 0 bases from V and 4 bases from J, with 13 bases in between. The CDR3 is made up of 15 amino acids. In germline, CDR1 is MGHRA, CDR2 YSYEKL.

This chain uses TRBV3-1 (or the pseudogene TRBV3-2) with TRBJ1-3; D is uncertain. The length of the CDR3 is 15 residues. V gave up 2 bases and J gave up 0 bases, with 8 bases separating them. Germline V gene lookup returns CDR1 LGHDT and CDR2 YNNKEL (reference sequence). In DNA, the CDR3 is TGTGCCAGCAGCCAAACACAGAGCTCTGGAAACACCATATATTTT. Protein: CASSQTQSSGNTIYF.

CDR3 loop: CASSTGTGGVTDTQYF. The DNA of the CDR3 is TGTGCCAGCAGCACTGGGACAGGGGGCGTCACAGATACGCAGTATTTT. The chain combines TRBV3-1 (or the pseudogene TRBV3-2) with TRBJ2-3; TRBD1 aligns across 12 bases. Germline V gene sequence: CDR1 LGHDT, CDR2 YNNKEL (reference sequence). The V segment lost 5 bases and the J segment 2 bases; nucleotides outside the gene matches: 5. The CDR3 has 16 residues.

This chain joins TRBV5-1 and TRBJ1-3, with 7 bases that match TRBD1. CDR1 and CDR2 from the germline V gene are SGHRS and YFSETQ. This CDR3 is built from 15 residues. The V and J ends lost 4 bases and 2 bases, in that order; junction bases with no gene match: 6. CDR3 sequence reads: CASSPGQDAGNTIYF. The DNA of the CDR3 is TGCGCCAGCAGCCCCGGACAGGATGCTGGAAACACCATATATTTT.

In DNA form, the CDR3 reads TGTGCCAGCCGCAAAACGGGGACCTACGAGCAGTACTTC. Its translation is CASRKTGTYEQYF. The genes are TRBV7-2 and TRBJ2-7, with D perhaps TRBD2 (5 bases). The V gene lost 8 bases and the J gene lost 2 bases, with 13 bases spanning the gap. Germline lookup yields CDR1 SGHTA and CDR2 FQGNSA. There are 13 residues in the CDR3.

The rearrangement joins TRBV7-3 to TRBJ2-1; 7 bases match TRBD1. CDR3 length: 14 residues. CDR1 is SGHTA and CDR2 is FQGTGA in the germline V gene. V was pared by 0 bases and J by 10 bases, with 6 bases of the junction left unmatched. CDR3 amino acids: CASSLTSGGREQFF. Here the CDR3 DNA reads TGTGCCAGCAGCTTAACATCAGGGGGAAGAGAGCAGTTCTTC.

The rearrangement links TRBV24-1 to TRBJ2-2; 7 positions match TRBD2. The V gene's germline CDR1 is KGHDR and CDR2 SFDVKD. The CDR3 has 14 amino acids. With V trimmed by 7 bases and J by 1 base, 2 bases remained unmatched. As DNA, the CDR3 is TGTGCCACCAGGAGCGGGGAGAACACCGGGGAGCTGTTTTTT. Translation: CATRSGENTGELFF.

This chain uses TRBV11-2 with TRBJ2-1; 9 nucleotides match TRBD1. CDR3 length: 16 amino acids. CDR1 and CDR2 (germline): SGHAT, FQNNGV. The junction had 9 bases not matched to a gene; V was cut back by 5 bases and J by 4 bases. CDR3 protein: CASSPITGGRYNEQFF. The DNA for the CDR3 is TGTGCCAGCAGCCCGATTACAGGGGGCAGATACAATGAGCAGTTCTTC.

The chain joins TRBV7-2 to TRBJ2-7; no clear D gene. This CDR3 has 14 amino acids. Trimming removed 5 bases from V and 2 bases from J, with 13 bases in between. CDR1 SGHTA and CDR2 FQGNSA come from the germline V gene. As DNA, the CDR3 is TGTGCCAGCAGCCTTACGGGTCCCCCCTACGAGCAGTACTTC. It yields the protein CASSLTGPPYEQYF.

This clone was picked up one time. V and J are TRBV6-5 and TRBJ1-1; 11 bases line up with TRBD1. CDR3 size: 13 residues. The J segment lost 4 bases and the V segment lost 8 bases, leaving 3 bases of the junction unmatched. Germline V lookup: CDR1 MNHEY, CDR2 SVGAGI. The CDR3 reads CASPGQGVTEAFF. CDR3 in DNA: TGTGCCAGCCCGGGACAGGGGGTCACTGAAGCTTTCTTT.

The chain uses TRBV18 and TRBJ1-1, with D perhaps TRBD1 (5 bases). With 3 bases removed from V and 2 bases from J, the gap between germline ends came to 16 bases. This CDR3 comprises 16 residues. Germline CDR1 and CDR2: KGHSH and LQKENI. CDR3 sequence (DNA): TGTGCCAGCTCACCTAACTCCGACAGATCCAACACTGAAGCTTTCTTT. This encodes CASSPNSDRSNTEAFF. The complete variable domain, with remaining parts taken from reference TRBV18 and TRBJ1-1, reads NAGVMQNPRHLVRRRGQEARLRCSPMKGHSHVYWYRQLPEEGLKFMVYLQKENIIDESGMPKERFSAEFPKEGPSILRIQQVVRGDSAAYFCASSPNSDRSNTEAFFGQGTRLTVV.

The gene calls are TRBV19 and TRBJ2-7, with 7 bases identical to TRBD1. Germline values: CDR1 LNHDA, CDR2 SQIVND (reference sequence). CDR3 length equals 14 residues. V gave up 6 bases and J gave up 7 bases; unmatched junction bases: 12. The DNA of the CDR3 is TGTGCCAGTAGCCGGGACAGAGACCTACGAGAGCAGTACTTC. Its protein product is CASSRDRDLREQYF.

The CDR3 reads CSVEDRTSLSLAYEQYF. DNA of the CDR3: TGCAGCGTTGAAGATCGGACTAGCCTGAGTTTAGCCTACGAGCAGTACTTC. The J gene is TRBJ2-7, the V gene TRBV29-1, with 8 bases that match TRBD2. V lost 0 bases and J lost 2; bases outside the gene matches: 12. CDR3 length: 17 amino acids. Germline CDR1 SQVTM, CDR2 ANQGSEA.

This chain joins TRBV7-2 and TRBJ2-3; D is possibly TRBD2 (5 bases). V gave up 4 bases and J gave up 0 bases, with 11 bases separating them. This CDR3 region has 15 residues. Germline V gene sequence: CDR1 SGHTA, CDR2 FQGNSA. The DNA of the CDR3 is TGTGCCAGCAGCTCCTCCTTAGCGAGCACAGATACGCAGTATTTT. Protein product: CASSSSLASTDTQYF. Based on the CDR3 plus reference TRBV7-2 and TRBJ2-3, the full variable domain is GAGVSQSPSNKVTEKGKDVELRCDPISGHTALYWYRQSLGQGLEFLIYFQGNSAPDKSGLPSDRFSAERTGGSVSTLTIQRTQQEDSAVYLCASSSSLASTDTQYFGPGTRLTVL.

The genes are TRBV7-9 and TRBJ1-2; no reliable D call. The CDR3 length is 14 residues. V was cut by 0 bases and J by 1 base, with 6 bases left in between. The V gene's germline CDR1 is SEHNR and CDR2 FQNEAQ (reference sequence). The DNA for the CDR3 is TGTGCCAGCAGCTTAGCGACATTTAACTATGGCTACACCTTC. Amino acids: CASSLATFNYGYTF.

J is TRBJ1-1 and V is TRBV11-3; 8 nucleotides align to TRBD1. Germline CDR1 is SGHNT and CDR2 is YENEEA. The CDR3 loop spans 15 amino acids. Germline trimming cut 5 bases from V and 0 bases from J; bases unmatched to any gene: 5. The CDR3 nucleotides are TGTGCCAGCAGCCCGGGGACAGGCCTGAACACTGAAGCTTTCTTT. Its protein product is CASSPGTGLNTEAFF.

This chain's CDR3 is CASSVGVGSGVNEKLFF. The CDR3 DNA reads as TGTGCCAGCAGCGTCGGGGTTGGGTCAGGGGTTAATGAAAAACTGTTTTTT. The rearrangement links TRBV7-9 to TRBJ1-4; tentative D call: TRBD1 (6 bases). The CDR3 is 17 residues long. CDR1 and CDR2 from the germline V gene are SEHNR and FQNEAQ (reference sequence). Trimming removed 5 bases from V and 4 bases from J, with 20 bases in between.

This chain uses TRBV6-5 with TRBJ2-7, with 7 bases lining up with TRBD1. V trimming: 7 bases; J trimming: 2 bases; junction bases outside the gene matches: 11. Germline CDR1 MNHEY, CDR2 SVGAGI. This CDR3 region has 15 residues. For the CDR3, the DNA is TGTGCCAGCAAAACGACAGGGAGTGGACCCTACGAGCAGTACTTC. Amino acids: CASKTTGSGPYEQYF.

The chain recombines TRBV19 with TRBJ2-1; 13 bases fit TRBD2. Germline CDR1 is LNHDA and CDR2 is SQIVND (reference sequence). The V and J ends lost 5 bases and 5 bases, in that order; junction bases with no gene match: 6. The length of the CDR3 is 16 residues. The CDR3 DNA reads TGTGCCAGTAGTGCTAGGACTAGCGGGAGTCACAATGAGCAGTTCTTC. Amino acids: CASSARTSGSHNEQFF.

The chain carries TRBV2 and TRBJ2-6, with TRBD1 matching over 11 bases. Germline V gives CDR1 SNHLY, CDR2 FYNNEI. This CDR3 is 18 amino acids long. Trimming at V came to 5 bases and at J to 0 bases, leaving 6 bases not matched to a gene. The CDR3 loop reads CASSRGGTGGSGANVLTF. DNA for the CDR3: TGTGCCAGCAGTAGAGGGGGGACAGGGGGCTCTGGGGCCAACGTCCTGACTTTC. The whole variable domain, remainder taken from reference TRBV2 and TRBJ2-6, is EPEVTQTPSHQVTQMGQEVILRCVPISNHLYFYWYRQILGQKVEFLVSFYNNEISEKSEIFDDQFSVERPDGSNFTLKIRSTKLEDSAMYFCASSRGGTGGSGANVLTFGAGSRLTVL.

The chain links TRBV6-6 to TRBJ1-1; a possible D gene is TRBD1 (5 bases). The CDR3 length is 16 residues. Between the trimmed V and J ends, which lost 6 bases and 5 bases, there was a span of 22 bases. CDR1 and CDR2 from the germline V gene are MNHNY and SVGAGI (reference sequence). The CDR3 DNA is TGTGCCAGCAGCTCCCTCGGAGGAGGGACCACAACTGAAGCTTTCTTT. This sequence encodes CASSSLGGGTTTEAFF.

This sequence joins TRBV27 and TRBJ1-1, with no clear D. CDR3 length equals 14 residues. Trimming shortened V by 2 bases and J by 2 bases, and 9 bases separated the two germline ends. Germline-derived CDR1 and CDR2 are MNHEY and SMNVEV (reference sequence). CDR3 nucleotide sequence: TGTGCCAGCAGTTTAAACACCTTCAACACTGAAGCTTTCTTT. It encodes CASSLNTFNTEAFF.

This rearrangement joins TRBV6-2 or TRBV6-3 to TRBJ1-1, with 7 positions matching TRBD1. The CDR3 is made up of 15 amino acids. The germline V gene encodes CDR1 MNHEY and CDR2 SVGEGT. Trimming at V came to 6 bases and at J to 3 bases, leaving 10 bases not matched to a gene. CDR3 bases: TGTGCCAGCAGCAAAGGGACAGTTGGGGACACTGAAGCTTTCTTT. Protein product: CASSKGTVGDTEAFF.

This chain uses TRBV5-4 with TRBJ2-3; D is possibly TRBD2 (5 bases). The CDR3 consists of 16 residues. Germline V gene data show CDR1 as SGHNT and CDR2 as YYREEE (reference sequence). The V end was cut by 5 bases, the J end by 7 bases, with 23 bases between. The DNA for the CDR3 is TGTGCCAGCAGTGCCGGACCCGGAGGAGACACGAATACGCAGTATTTT. Translation: CASSAGPGGDTNTQYF.

The chain is built from TRBV6-1 and TRBJ1-2; D is unresolved. The CDR3 spans 13 residues. V lost 2 bases to trimming and J lost 8 bases, with 12 bases between them. The germline gives CDR1 MNHNS, CDR2 SASEGT. The CDR3 loop is CASSETQLYGYTF. In nucleotides, the CDR3 is TGTGCCAGCAGTGAAACACAGCTCTACGGCTACACCTTC.